The T cell receptor (beta chain) under discussion was sequenced for a study of blood T cell repertoires in COVID-19. TCRdb's table, derived via immunoSEQ multiplex PCR, lists solely in-frame clones and lacks some. Of some 43,000 clones in the sample, 81% were seen once. Germline trimming cut 10 bases from V and 6 bases from J; bases unmatched to any gene: 6. CDR1 and CDR2 from the germline V gene are MGHDK and SYGVNS. This CDR3 region has 12 residues. This chain uses TRBV25-1 with TRBJ2-1; 7 positions agree with TRBD2. The TCR was taken from a man in his forties with active or convalescent COVID-19. Sequenced input: peripheral blood. The CDR3 DNA is TGTGCCACCACCGCGGGAGTCAATGAGCAGTTCTTC. Its protein is CATTAGVNEQFF. Full variable domain (outside the CDR3, taken from reference TRBV25-1 and TRBJ2-1): EADIYQTPRYLVIGTGKKITLECSQTMGHDKMYWYQQDPGMELHLIHYSYGVNSTEKGDLSSESTVSRIRTEHFPLTLESARPSHTSQYLCATTAGVNEQFFGPGTRLTVL.